This entry lists 28 T cell receptor beta chains sequenced from one sample in a study of OX40 agonist ivuxolimab in advanced cancers. Generated by immunoSEQ multiplex PCR, the TCRdb table keeps only in-frame clones and is missing some. Here the sample spans approximately 94,000 clones, roughly 90% being singletons. This specimen consisted of CD4+ or CD8+ T cells sorted from blood, obtained in a trial of the OX40 agonist ivuxolimab. The origin of the receptors is an adult with an advanced solid tumor such as melanoma, head and neck, liver or kidney cancer.

The chain carries TRBV5-8 and TRBJ1-2; D unclear. The CDR3 consists of 13 residues. Germline CDR1 and CDR2: SGHTS and YDEGEE. Between the trimmed V and J ends, which lost 4 bases and 5 bases, there was a span of 12 bases. In DNA form, the CDR3 reads TGTGCCAGCAGCGCGGAGGGATTATATGGCTACACCTTC. Residues: CASSAEGLYGYTF.

The chain couples TRBV5-1 to TRBJ1-2; 7 positions match TRBD1. The CDR3 is 15 residues long. The germline gives CDR1 SGHRS, CDR2 YFSETQ. J lost 6 bases, V lost 2 bases, and 10 bases had no gene match. The CDR3: CASSLRQGKSDGYTF. The CDR3 DNA follows: TGCGCCAGCAGCTTAAGACAGGGTAAATCCGATGGCTACACCTTC.

The chain employs TRBV4-3 and TRBJ2-7; no clear D. Germline V lookup: CDR1 LGHNA, CDR2 YSLEER. This CDR3 comprises 14 residues. V lost 3 bases to trimming and J lost 3 bases, with 12 bases between them. The CDR3 protein is CASSHRVSFYEQYF. DNA for the CDR3: TGCGCCAGCAGCCATAGGGTCTCCTTCTACGAGCAGTACTTC.

This sequence joins TRBV6-1 and TRBJ2-5; 8 bases match TRBD1. The CDR3 is made up of 15 amino acids. V lost 4 bases, J lost 1 base, and 5 bases stayed unmatched. CDR1 is MNHNS and CDR2 is SASEGT in the germline V gene. CDR3 in amino acids: CASSADRGSQETQYF. CDR3 nucleotide sequence: TGTGCCAGCAGTGCCGACAGGGGTAGCCAAGAGACCCAGTACTTC.

V is TRBV14 and J is TRBJ1-4, with D possibly being TRBD1 (6 bases). Trimming took 4 bases from V and 6 from J, leaving 15 bases between them. The CDR3 is 15 residues long. Germline CDR1 and CDR2: SGHDN and FVKESK. CDR3 nucleotide sequence: TGTGCCAGCAGCCCGCAATGGGGGGGCGATGAAAAACTGTTTTTT. This encodes CASSPQWGGDEKLFF.

This chain connects TRBV9 to TRBJ2-7, with 7 bases that match TRBD1. CDR3 size: 14 residues. V trimming: 2 bases; J trimming: 5 bases; junction bases outside the gene matches: 7. Germline CDR1 SGDLS, CDR2 YYNGEE. The CDR3: CASSVTGTGDEQYF. The CDR3, as DNA: TGTGCCAGCAGCGTGACAGGGACCGGCGACGAGCAGTACTTC.

CDR3 loop: CASSMGPAGYEQYF. The DNA for the CDR3 is TGTGCCAGTAGTATGGGACCAGCGGGGTACGAGCAGTACTTC. The chain uses TRBV19 and TRBJ2-7; 7 nucleotides match TRBD2. Germline trimming cut 3 bases from V and 4 bases from J; bases unmatched to any gene: 6. Germline V lookup: CDR1 LNHDA, CDR2 SQIVND (reference sequence). The CDR3 sequence is 14 residues long.

This clone was detected a few times. The genes are TRBV30 and TRBJ1-5, with unresolved D. This CDR3 has 12 residues. Germline assignment: CDR1 GTSNPN and CDR2 SVGIG (reference sequence). V was cut by 0 bases and J by 5 bases, with 5 bases left in between. The CDR3: CAWSVRDQPQHF. The CDR3 DNA follows: TGTGCCTGGAGTGTACGCGATCAGCCCCAGCATTTT.

The gene calls are TRBV9 and TRBJ2-5; no reliable D call. V was cut by 2 bases and J by 2 bases, with 10 bases left in between. From germline, CDR1 is SGDLS and CDR2 YYNGEE. The CDR3 is 14 residues long. For the CDR3, the DNA is TGTGCCAGCAGCGTCGTCGGTGATCAAGAGACCCAGTACTTC. This gives the protein CASSVVGDQETQYF. Using reference TRBV9 and TRBJ2-5 for the parts outside the CDR3, the full variable domain is DSGVTQTPKHLITATGQRVTLRCSPRSGDLSVYWYQQSLDQGLQFLIQYYNGEERAKGNILERFSAQQFPDLHSELNLSSLELGDSALYFCASSVVGDQETQYFGPGTRLLVL.

This chain joins TRBV2 and TRBJ1-1; D may be TRBD1 (5 bases). V dropped 11 bases and J dropped 6 bases, with 16 bases sitting between them. The CDR3 consists of 12 residues. The germline V gene has CDR1 SNHLY and CDR2 FYNNEI. The CDR3 here is CAYRGGGAEAFF. The CDR3 DNA follows: TGTGCCTACCGCGGGGGTGGCGCTGAAGCTTTCTTT.

This clone has only one observation. V gene TRBV28 combines with J gene TRBJ2-7; D gene ambiguous. The germline CDR1 and CDR2 sequences are MDHEN and SYDVKM. V lost 7 bases, J lost 3 bases, and 16 bases lay in between. This CDR3 has 14 residues. In nucleotides, the CDR3 is TGTGCCAGCAAAGCCGAAGGCAGCTTCTACGAGCAGTACTTC. Encoded protein: CASKAEGSFYEQYF.

CDR3 sequence: CASSDGGDGYTF. Written as DNA, the CDR3 is TGTGCCAGCAGTGATGGGGGGGATGGCTACACCTTC. The chain has TRBV6-1 and TRBJ1-2; weak D call: TRBD1 (5 bases). Deletions cut 3 bases from V and 6 bases from J, with 8 bases between. The V gene's germline CDR1 is MNHNS and CDR2 SASEGT. This CDR3 is built from 12 residues.

The chain recombines TRBV28 with TRBJ2-3; D is unresolved. The CDR3 covers 14 residues. CDR1 MDHEN and CDR2 SYDVKM come from the germline V gene. V was pared by 8 bases and J by 1 base, with 13 bases between. The CDR3 here is CASSRSRGTDTQYF. DNA for the CDR3: TGTGCCAGCTCACGCTCGCGAGGCACAGATACGCAGTATTTT. The entire variable domain, with the rest obtained from reference TRBV28 and TRBJ2-3, is as follows: DVKVTQSSRYLVKRTGEKVFLECVQDMDHENMFWYRQDPGLGLRLIYFSYDVKMKEKGDIPEGYSVSREKKERFSLILESASTNQTSMYLCASSRSRGTDTQYFGPGTRLTVL.

J is TRBJ2-2 and V is TRBV4-1; D gene ambiguous. CDR1 MGHRA and CDR2 YSYEKL come from the germline V gene. CDR3 length: 14 amino acids. The germline V and J ends were trimmed by 5 bases and 1 base, with 8 bases remaining between them. CDR3: CASSYNQNTGELFF. Written as DNA, the CDR3 is TGCGCCAGCAGCTACAACCAGAACACCGGGGAGCTGTTTTTT.

CDR3 sequence: CASSLTEDYGYTF. The DNA of the CDR3 is TGTGCCAGCAGCTTAACCGAAGATTATGGCTACACCTTC. The chain carries TRBV7-9 and TRBJ1-2; D unresolved. The germline V and J ends were trimmed by 2 bases and 5 bases, with 9 bases remaining between them. The CDR3 runs to 13 residues. CDR1 is SEHNR, CDR2 FQNEAQ, per germline (reference sequence).

The rearrangement joins TRBV4-3 to TRBJ1-1; D ambiguous. This CDR3 has 13 residues. CDR1 is LGHNA, CDR2 YSLEER, per germline. Trimming left V 5 bases short and J 0 bases short, with 7 bases between. The CDR3 spells CASSGGLNTEAFF. CDR3 sequence (DNA): TGCGCCAGCAGCGGCGGATTGAACACTGAAGCTTTCTTT.

V and J are TRBV2 and TRBJ2-6; 7 bases map to TRBD1. V trimming: 10 bases; J trimming: 4 bases; junction bases outside the gene matches: 7. Germline V CDR1 and CDR2: SNHLY, FYNNEI. The CDR3 sequence is 14 residues long. CDR3 DNA: TGTGCCACCCTGACAGGGAGAGGGGCCAACGTCCTGACTTTC. Translating gives CATLTGRGANVLTF.

V is TRBV27 and J is TRBJ2-5, with 8 nucleotides matching TRBD1. CDR1 MNHEY and CDR2 SMNVEV come from the germline V gene (reference sequence). With 2 bases clipped from V and 5 bases from J, the junction kept 7 bases outside the gene matches. The CDR3 totals 15 residues. This CDR3 reads CASSLGTGDWETQYF. The CDR3 bases are TGTGCCAGCAGTTTAGGGACAGGCGACTGGGAGACCCAGTACTTC.

CDR3 coding DNA: TGTGCCAGCAGCGTAGAGGTGTTAACCGGGGAGCTGTTTTTT. This translates into CASSVEVLTGELFF. V is TRBV9 and J is TRBJ2-2, with unresolved D. The CDR3 has 14 amino acids. With 0 bases removed from V and 5 bases from J, the gap between germline ends came to 8 bases. In germline, CDR1 is SGDLS, CDR2 YYNGEE.

This chain uses TRBV9 with TRBJ2-5; D unclear. The CDR3 is 13 amino acids. The ends were cut back, 0 bases at V and 5 bases at J, with 8 bases in the middle. Germline assignment: CDR1 SGDLS and CDR2 YYNGEE. CDR3 DNA: TGTGCCAGCAGCGTAGCTCTGGATGAGACCCAGTACTTC. Protein product: CASSVALDETQYF.

This chain links TRBV4-1 with TRBJ2-2; D remains unclear. The CDR3 covers 14 residues. Trimming pared 4 bases from V and 6 bases from J, leaving 12 bases between. Germline V gene data show CDR1 as MGHRA and CDR2 as YSYEKL. In nucleotides, the CDR3 is TGCGCCAGCAGCCCTCTGGGTCCTGCCGGGGAGCTGTTTTTT. Residues: CASSPLGPAGELFF.

V gene TRBV10-3 combines with J gene TRBJ1-1, with TRBD1 matching over 10 bases. The CDR3 covers 13 residues. Germline lookup yields CDR1 ENHRY and CDR2 SYGVKD. J gave up 4 bases and V 7 bases, and 3 bases lay outside the gene matches. Written as DNA, the CDR3 is TGTGCCATCAAGACAGGGGGCGGCACTGAAGCTTTCTTT. Protein product: CAIKTGGGTEAFF.

In its sample, this clone was seen a few times. This sequence joins TRBV6-6 and TRBJ2-2; D uncertain. V gave up 7 bases and J gave up 4 bases, with 4 bases separating them. CDR1 is MNHNY, CDR2 SVGAGI, per germline (reference sequence). CDR3 length equals 11 residues. This chain's CDR3 is CASMGTGELFF. The DNA for the CDR3 is TGTGCCAGCATGGGCACCGGGGAGCTGTTTTTT.

The rearrangement joins TRBV6-5 to TRBJ1-1; TRBD1 is a possible D gene (6 bases). V shed 6 bases and J shed 1 base, with 9 bases lying between them. The CDR3 is 13 amino acids. CDR1 MNHEY and CDR2 SVGAGI come from the germline V gene. The CDR3 DNA sequence: TGTGCCAGCAGCTTACAGGGGAACACTGAAGCTTTCTTT. Its translation: CASSLQGNTEAFF.

The rearrangement links TRBV13 to TRBJ2-3; 8 bases match TRBD2. CDR3 length equals 16 residues. The germline V gene encodes CDR1 PRHDT and CDR2 FYEKMQ (reference sequence). V lost 5 bases and J lost 3; bases outside the gene matches: 10. This CDR3 is CASSPSVAGGTDTQYF. CDR3 DNA sequence: TGTGCCAGCAGCCCCTCAGTGGCGGGGGGAACAGATACGCAGTATTTT.

The chain combines TRBV27 with TRBJ2-5; 10 bases match TRBD1. Germline lookup yields CDR1 MNHEY and CDR2 SMNVEV (reference sequence). The V and J ends lost 4 bases and 5 bases, in that order; junction bases with no gene match: 1. CDR3 size: 13 residues. CDR3 sequence reads: CASSWGQGETQYF. The CDR3 nucleotides read TGTGCCAGCAGTTGGGGACAGGGGGAGACCCAGTACTTC.

The chain links TRBV30 to TRBJ1-4, with 7 bases matching TRBD1. The trim removed 7 bases at V and 3 bases at J, leaving 5 bases unmatched. The germline V gene has CDR1 GTSNPN and CDR2 SVGIG (reference sequence). This CDR3 is 13 amino acids long. As DNA, the CDR3 is TGTGCCTCAACAGGGGCGGCTAATGAAAAACTGTTTTTT. Translating gives CASTGAANEKLFF.

This clone was seen only once. The chain uses TRBV5-5 and TRBJ1-6; the match to TRBD1 covers 8 bases. This CDR3 spans 14 amino acids. CDR1 is SGHKS, CDR2 YYEKEE, per germline (reference sequence). V dropped 0 bases and J dropped 7; count of bases not matched to a gene: 0. The CDR3 nucleotides read TGTGCCAGCAGCTTGGGACAGGGGAATTCACCCCTCCACTTT. Its translation is CASSLGQGNSPLHF.